This T cell receptor beta chain was recovered during a study of blood T cell repertoires in COVID-19. In the authors' methods: Reference gene primer amplification in the assay estimated nucleated cell counts. Some clones are missing from TCRdb's copy, which holds only in-frame ones; the method was immunoSEQ multiplex PCR. The DNA was the basis for D and trimming; V, J and clone size are from that table. The table records about 70,000 clones, roughly 88% of them present only once. This clone was detected once. The specimen sequenced was peripheral blood. This sequence originates from a woman between 65 and 79 years old with acute or convalescent COVID-19.

CDR3 in DNA: TGTGCCACCGGACAGTGGAACTATGGCTACACCTTC. Its translation: CATGQWNYGYTF. This chain uses TRBV28 with TRBJ1-2, with a possible D match to TRBD1 (6 bases). CDR1 and CDR2 (germline): MDHEN, SYDVKM. This CDR3 comprises 12 residues. The germline V and J ends were trimmed by 10 bases and 2 bases, with 11 bases remaining between them.